The clone carrying this T cell receptor (beta chain) was recorded a few times. What it binds is not known. A universal primer binding site was introduced by template switching. The final cDNA contained unique molecular identifiers. MiXCR, run by TCRdb on the 5' RACE reads, gives a single entry per CDR3 protein. The table shows 350,000 to 600,000 distinct CDR3 sequences, with 11% to 15% occurring only once. This record comes from a study of identical twins. Regarding the study as a whole: Out-of-frame alpha sequences that twins shared showed excess low generation probability. For out-of-frame beta sequences, excess twin sharing was weaker.

Trimming stripped 1 base from V and 4 bases from J, with 10 bases between. The CDR3 covers 14 residues. CDR1 and CDR2 from the germline V gene are LGHDT and YNNKEL (reference sequence). This same sample was also taken into another study, of yellow fever vaccine responses in identical twins.

V and J are TRBV3-1 and TRBJ1-1; D not certain. What was sequenced was CD4+ T cells sorted from blood. This TCR derives from a woman between 18 and 29 years old in good health. The CDR3: CASSQGGASTEAFF. CDR3 DNA: TGTGCCAGCAGCCAAGGTGGCGCGAGCACTGAAGCTTTCTTT.